One sample yielded the 24 T cell receptor beta chains listed below, sequenced in a study of memory B cells and T cells in multiple sclerosis. Data came from immunoSEQ multiplex PCR; TCRdb stores just in-frame clones and leaves some out. The table records some 48,000 clones, around 80% of them present only once. CFSE-dim autoproliferating and CFSE-high non-proliferating T cells from unstimulated culture were sequenced separately. About 50 million CFSE-labeled PBMCs were cultured 7 to 8 days unstimulated, then replicate wells were pooled. These TCRs are of unknown antigen specificity. Material for sequencing was PBMCs from blood kept in culture. The receptor set was obtained from a human donor with multiple sclerosis.

The V gene is TRBV6-5, the J gene TRBJ1-6; 9 nucleotides line up with TRBD1. The germline gives CDR1 MNHEY, CDR2 SVGAGI. The CDR3 extends over 13 amino acids. Trimming cost V 11 bases and J 7 bases; bases outside gene matches: 6. Here the CDR3 DNA reads TGTGCCGGCGGACAGGGGATCAATTCACCCCTCCACTTT. Its protein product is CAGGQGINSPLHF.

This clone was counted only a few times. The chain joins TRBV7-9 to TRBJ2-7; the D gene is possibly TRBD2 (6 bases). This CDR3 comprises 14 residues. Germline V gene lookup returns CDR1 SEHNR and CDR2 FQNEAQ (reference sequence). V was shortened by 5 bases and J by 2 bases, with 13 bases between the two germline ends. The CDR3 DNA sequence: TGTGCCAGCAGCGCCCCGGGGGAGACCTACGAGCAGTACTTC. The encoded protein is CASSAPGETYEQYF.

The chain is built from TRBV15 and TRBJ1-5; the D gene is possibly TRBD1 (6 bases). Germline V gene data show CDR1 as LNHNV and CDR2 as YYDKDF (reference sequence). V lost 0 bases to trimming and J lost 6 bases, with 12 bases between them. The CDR3 extends over 15 amino acids. The DNA for the CDR3 is TGTGCCACCAGCAGAGAACTGGCAGGGGTTCAGCCCCAGCATTTT. It translates to CATSRELAGVQPQHF.

The chain employs TRBV5-1 and TRBJ2-3; tentatively, D is TRBD1 (5 bases). Trimming removed 0 bases at V and 3 bases at J, with 14 bases between. This CDR3 has 16 residues. Per germline, CDR1 SGHRS and CDR2 YFSETQ. The CDR3 sequence: CASSLAWGWETDTQYF. The CDR3 nucleotides are TGCGCCAGCAGCTTGGCTTGGGGCTGGGAAACAGATACGCAGTATTTT.

The chain joins TRBV5-6 to TRBJ2-1; a possible D gene is TRBD1 (6 bases). Trimming shortened V by 4 bases and J by 0 bases, and 8 bases separated the two germline ends. CDR1 is SGHDT and CDR2 is YYEEEE in the germline V gene. The CDR3 runs to 14 residues. DNA for the CDR3: TGTGCCAGCAGCGGGGGCAGCTCCTACAATGAGCAGTTCTTC. It is translated as CASSGGSSYNEQFF.

This clone was seen only once. CDR3 amino acids: CASSATSRTGENEQYF. For the CDR3, the DNA is TGTGCCAGCAGCGCAACCTCCAGGACAGGGGAGAACGAGCAGTACTTC. This chain links TRBV9 with TRBJ2-7; TRBD1 agrees at 9 bases. The germline V gene has CDR1 SGDLS and CDR2 YYNGEE. This CDR3 has 16 residues. V lost 3 bases to trimming and J lost 5 bases; unmatched junction nucleotides: 12.

The count of this clone is one. The V call is TRBV11-3, the J call TRBJ2-2; D is uncertain. Between the trimmed V and J ends, which lost 1 base and 2 bases, there was a span of 14 bases. CDR3 length: 17 amino acids. Germline assignment: CDR1 SGHNT and CDR2 YENEEA. The CDR3 region is CASSLGPALGNTGELFF. The CDR3 DNA reads TGTGCCAGCAGCTTAGGCCCAGCCCTAGGTAACACCGGGGAGCTGTTTTTT.

This chain joins TRBV7-6 and TRBJ2-3, with 11 bases lining up with TRBD2. Germline lookup yields CDR1 SGHVS and CDR2 FNYEAQ. The CDR3 spans 19 residues. The J segment lost 4 bases and the V segment lost 5 bases, leaving 17 bases of the junction unmatched. The CDR3 sequence: CASSAPPRVAGGPADTQYF. CDR3 bases: TGTGCCAGCAGCGCACCGCCCCGGGTAGCGGGGGGGCCGGCAGATACGCAGTATTTT. Full variable domain (missing parts from reference TRBV7-6 and TRBJ2-3): GAGVSQSPRYKVTKRGQDVALRCDPISGHVSLYWYRQALGQGPEFLTYFNYEAQQDKSGLPNDRFSAERPEGSISTLTIQRTEQRDSAMYRCASSAPPRVAGGPADTQYFGPGTRLTVL.

This clone turned up a few times. The chain uses TRBV29-1 and TRBJ2-1; possible D gene TRBD2, 5 bases. CDR1 and CDR2 from the germline V gene are SQVTM and ANQGSEA. The CDR3 is 14 amino acids. V was shortened by 3 bases and J by 10 bases, with 19 bases between the two germline ends. The CDR3, as DNA: TGCAGCGTTGAGTCTTCGGGGAGAACCGTGGAGCAGTTCTTC. Amino acids: CSVESSGRTVEQFF.

J is TRBJ2-5 and V is TRBV27; 10 bases align to TRBD1. J lost 6 bases, V lost 5 bases, and 6 bases had no gene match. Germline CDR1 reads MNHEY; CDR2 reads SMNVEV (reference sequence). The CDR3 spans 14 residues. CDR3 protein: CASSAGQGSQTQYF. The CDR3, as DNA: TGTGCCAGCAGTGCGGGACAGGGGTCCCAGACCCAGTACTTC.

Comment on this clone: This specimen includes other DNA sequences encoding the same CDR3. The V call is TRBV2, the J call TRBJ2-5; D uncertain. CDR3 length: 10 amino acids. Per germline, CDR1 SNHLY and CDR2 FYNNEI. Trimming removed 6 bases from V and 1 base from J, with 0 bases in between. The CDR3 is CASSQETQYF. For the CDR3, the DNA is TGTGCCAGCAGCCAAGAGACCCAGTACTTC.

The chain joins TRBV5-6 to TRBJ1-5; unclear D gene. V lost 2 bases and J 1 base, leaving 13 bases between the germline ends. The germline gives CDR1 SGHDT, CDR2 YYEEEE. The CDR3 is made up of 16 amino acids. The CDR3 nucleotides are TGTGCCAGCAGCTTTGCGGGGAGAGCGAGCAATCAGCCCCAGCATTTT. It yields the protein CASSFAGRASNQPQHF.

The chain combines TRBV10-3 with TRBJ2-1; D possibly corresponds to TRBD2 (6 bases). This CDR3 is 11 amino acids long. Trimming cost V 11 bases and J 8 bases, with 13 bases left between them. Germline-derived CDR1 and CDR2 are ENHRY and SYGVKD. The DNA for the CDR3 is TGTGCCGCACGAGGGGAGGATGAGCAGTTCTTC. It yields the protein CAARGEDEQFF.

The genes are TRBV7-2 and TRBJ1-6; D ambiguous. CDR3 length equals 16 residues. CDR1 SGHTA and CDR2 FQGNSA come from the germline V gene. The V end was cut by 3 bases, the J end by 0 bases, with 9 bases between. This CDR3 reads CASSLVPSSYNSPLHF. The CDR3 DNA is TGTGCCAGCAGCTTGGTACCGAGCTCCTATAATTCACCCCTCCACTTT.

This chain links TRBV7-8 with TRBJ1-5, with D possibly matching TRBD1 (6 bases). CDR3 size: 13 residues. Trimming cost V 3 bases and J 5 bases, with 8 bases left between them. CDR1 and CDR2 (germline): SGHVS, FQNEAQ. CDR3 DNA: TGTGCCAGCAGCTTGAACAGGGATCAGCCCCAGCATTTT. This gives the protein CASSLNRDQPQHF.

The chain couples TRBV27 to TRBJ1-1, with D hard to call. Germline V gene data show CDR1 as MNHEY and CDR2 as SMNVEV (reference sequence). V lost 0 bases and J 0 bases, leaving 5 bases between the germline ends. The CDR3 sequence is 14 residues long. As DNA, the CDR3 is TGTGCCAGCAGTTTATCGAGGGTGAACACTGAAGCTTTCTTT. It translates to CASSLSRVNTEAFF.

The rearrangement uses TRBV6-1 and TRBJ1-1, with TRBD1 matching 7 bases. This CDR3 has 14 residues. The V gene's germline CDR1 is MNHNS and CDR2 SASEGT. Trimming removed 3 bases from V and 4 bases from J; junction bases left unmatched: 5. CDR3 sequence reads: CASSDRGFSTEAFF. The CDR3 DNA reads TGTGCCAGCAGTGACAGGGGGTTTAGCACTGAAGCTTTCTTT.

V usage is TRBV19 and J usage is TRBJ1-4; 7 bases match TRBD1. The germline CDR1 and CDR2 sequences are LNHDA and SQIVND (reference sequence). With 5 bases clipped from V and 12 bases from J, the junction kept 15 bases outside the gene matches. The CDR3 extends over 15 amino acids. CDR3 protein: CASSPQGDLMKELFF. The CDR3 coding sequence is TGTGCCAGTAGTCCCCAGGGGGACCTAATGAAGGAACTGTTTTTT.

V is TRBV5-1 and J is TRBJ2-2, with 7 bases lining up with TRBD1. Germline-derived CDR1 and CDR2 are SGHRS and YFSETQ. V gave up 3 bases and J gave up 5 bases; unmatched junction bases: 7. The CDR3 spans 15 residues. Here the CDR3 DNA reads TGCGCCAGCAGCTATAGGACAGGCCTTACCGGGGAGCTGTTTTTT. This sequence encodes CASSYRTGLTGELFF.

This clone has more than one count but fewer than ten. This sequence joins TRBV9 and TRBJ2-3, with a possible D match to TRBD1 (6 bases). CDR1 and CDR2 (germline): SGDLS, YYNGEE. The CDR3 is 16 residues long. The V end was cut by 0 bases, the J end by 6 bases, with 17 bases between. As DNA, the CDR3 is TGTGCCAGCAGCGTAGGGGACACCCCTGACGTGGATACGCAGTATTTT. This codes for CASSVGDTPDVDTQYF.

The chain is built from TRBV20-1 and TRBJ2-5; D is unresolved. The CDR3 loop spans 11 amino acids. Per germline, CDR1 DFQATT and CDR2 SNEGSKA (reference sequence). V gave up 1 base and J gave up 7 bases, with 7 bases separating them. This CDR3 reads CSARVVATQYF. CDR3 nucleotide sequence: TGCAGTGCTAGAGTTGTGGCGACCCAGTACTTC.

This clone was detected a few times. The V and J genes are TRBV30 and TRBJ1-2, with D perhaps TRBD1 (6 bases). The CDR3 totals 14 residues. V lost 4 bases and J lost 5, with 17 bases in between. CDR1 GTSNPN and CDR2 SVGIG come from the germline V gene (reference sequence). For the CDR3, the DNA is TGTGCCTGGACCCTGACAGGTGGGCTTTATGGCTACACCTTC. Residues: CAWTLTGGLYGYTF. Using reference TRBV30 and TRBJ1-2 for the parts outside the CDR3, the full variable domain is SQTIHQWPATLVQPVGSPLSLECTVEGTSNPNLYWYRQAAGRGLQLLFYSVGIGQISSEVPQNLSASRPQDRQFILSSKKLLLSDSGFYLCAWTLTGGLYGYTFGSGTRLTVV.

CDR3 sequence reads: CASSLAGGFSTDTQYF. The DNA for the CDR3 is TGTGCCAGCAGCTTAGCGGGGGGGTTTAGCACAGATACGCAGTATTTT. The chain links TRBV7-8 to TRBJ2-3; the match to TRBD2 covers 7 bases. With 0 bases clipped from V and 0 bases from J, the junction kept 3 bases outside the gene matches. CDR3 size: 16 residues. Germline assignment: CDR1 SGHVS and CDR2 FQNEAQ. The whole variable domain, remainder taken from reference TRBV7-8 and TRBJ2-3, is GAGVSQSPRYKVAKRGQDVALRCDPISGHVSLFWYQQALGQGPEFLTYFQNEAQLDKSGLPSDRFFAERPEGSVSTLKIQRTQQEDSAVYLCASSLAGGFSTDTQYFGPGTRLTVL.

This chain connects TRBV18 to TRBJ1-5, with TRBD1 as a possible D gene (5 bases). Between the trimmed V and J ends, which lost 1 base and 1 base, there was a span of 11 bases. This CDR3 is 16 amino acids long. Germline V lookup: CDR1 KGHSH, CDR2 LQKENI. This chain's CDR3 is CASSPQGSRSNQPQHF. The CDR3 nucleotides are TGTGCCAGCTCACCACAGGGGAGTAGGAGCAATCAGCCCCAGCATTTT.